The 16 T cell receptor beta chains given below trace back to one sample, sequenced in a study of T-cell memory formation after mild COVID-19. Each CDR3 protein gets one entry after TCRdb re-called the 5' RACE reads with MiXCR. The table has fewer than 550,000 distinct CDR3 sequences, around 20% seen once; the top ten hold 7.5% to 9.5%. The material sequenced was PBMCs or a T cell subset sorted from them (not recorded which). The receptors originated from an adult woman who had mild COVID-19 (a few samples of this study predate the infection). Cell type and time point are not known.

V is TRBV20-1 and J is TRBJ2-5, with 9 positions matching TRBD2. The CDR3 is 13 amino acids. Germline V gene lookup returns CDR1 DFQATT and CDR2 SNEGSKA (reference sequence). The CDR3 sequence: CRISGGAGETQYF. In DNA, the CDR3 is TGCAGAATTAGCGGGGGTGCCGGAGAGACCCAGTACTTC.

This clonotype appeared many times. An end of the junction differs from the germline gene, which may be a read error. This rearrangement joins TRBV5-1 to TRBJ1-1; D unclear. CDR1 SGHRS and CDR2 YFSETQ come from the germline V gene. The CDR3 sequence is 13 residues long. As DNA, the CDR3 is TGTGCCAGCAGTTACCGGGGGAACACTGAAGCTTTCTTT. Its translation: CASSYRGNTEAFF.

This clonotype was observed a few times. The chain is built from TRBV2 and TRBJ1-1; 7 nucleotides agree with TRBD1. The CDR3 covers 16 residues. Losses at the gene ends were 5 bases for V and 0 bases for J; bases not matched to a gene: 9. Germline lookup yields CDR1 SNHLY and CDR2 FYNNEI. For the CDR3, the DNA is TGTGCCAGCAGTTCCGGGACAGAGATCATGAACACTGAAGCTTTCTTT. It specifies CASSSGTEIMNTEAFF.

This CDR3 reads CASSYALSGRIEQYF. Written as DNA, the CDR3 is TGTGCCAGCAGCTACGCCCTTAGCGGGAGAATAGAGCAGTACTTC. The rearrangement uses TRBV7-2 and TRBJ2-7; 9 positions agree with TRBD2. CDR3 size: 15 residues. Germline V gives CDR1 SGHTA, CDR2 FQGNSA. The ends lost 4 bases at V and 7 bases at J; junction bases unmatched: 11.

This clonotype was counted only a few times. The chain carries TRBV7-6 and TRBJ2-7; possibly TRBD1 for D (7 bases). The CDR3 is 15 residues long. Trimming stripped 3 bases from V and 2 bases from J, with 14 bases between. Germline loops: CDR1 SGHVS, CDR2 FNYEAQ. The DNA of the CDR3 is TGTGCCAGCAGCTTGTCAGGGGGGACTCCCTACGAGCAGTACTTC. Its protein product is CASSLSGGTPYEQYF.

This clonotype was picked up a small number of times. This chain connects TRBV6-6 to TRBJ2-1; D remains unclear. The germline V gene encodes CDR1 MNHNY and CDR2 SVGAGI (reference sequence). CDR3 length equals 13 residues. The CDR3 loop reads CGARTSSYNEQFF. CDR3 bases: TGTGGAGCCAGAACGAGCTCCTACAATGAGCAGTTCTTC.

This clonotype showed up just a few times. This chain joins TRBV12-3 or TRBV12-4 and TRBJ1-1; 8 positions agree with TRBD1. The V gene end was trimmed by 4 bases and the J gene end by 10 bases; junction bases not matched to a gene: 23. The CDR3 loop spans 18 amino acids. The CDR3 region has the DNA TGTGCCAGCAGTTCTCCTTCTGGATTCCAGGGGGCGCGCGGTAGAGCTTTCTTT. The encoded protein is CASSSPSGFQGARGRAFF.

This clonotype was seen a handful of times. The gene calls are TRBV7-9 and TRBJ1-1; 7 nucleotides line up with TRBD1. The CDR3 consists of 14 residues. Unmatched junction bases numbered 9, after V lost 5 bases and J lost 6 bases. CDR1 and CDR2 from the germline V gene are SEHNR and FQNEAQ (reference sequence). The CDR3 here is CASSSPGGRPEAFF. The CDR3 bases are TGTGCCAGCAGCAGCCCAGGGGGAAGGCCTGAAGCTTTCTTT.

The genes are TRBV5-1 and TRBJ1-6, with 7 bases lining up with TRBD1. Per the germline V gene, CDR1 is SGHRS and CDR2 is YFSETQ. V gave up 3 bases and J gave up 4 bases; unmatched junction bases: 1. The CDR3 covers 14 residues. CDR3 nucleotide sequence: TGCGCCAGCAGCTCGGGACAGTATAATTCACCCCTCCACTTT. It codes for CASSSGQYNSPLHF.

The chain carries TRBV24-1 and TRBJ1-5; D not certain. Per germline, CDR1 KGHDR and CDR2 SFDVKD. This CDR3 comprises 13 residues. V was cut by 5 bases and J by 6 bases, with 10 bases left in between. The CDR3 spells CATSGIFGQPQHF. Written as DNA, the CDR3 is TGTGCCACCAGTGGTATATTCGGTCAGCCCCAGCATTTT.

This clonotype was counted at least ten times. The CDR3 is CASSQDHTSGANVLTF. The CDR3 DNA reads TGCGCCAGCAGCCAAGATCACACATCTGGGGCCAACGTCCTGACTTTC. V is TRBV4-3 and J is TRBJ2-6; D not certain. V lost 0 bases, J lost 1 base, and 7 bases lay in between. This CDR3 is built from 16 residues. The germline V gene has CDR1 LGHNA and CDR2 YSLEER.

This rearrangement joins TRBV25-1 to TRBJ1-5, with D perhaps matching TRBD1 (5 bases). V lost 2 bases to trimming and J lost 4 bases, with 9 bases between them. Germline V CDR1 and CDR2: MGHDK, SYGVNS. The CDR3 sequence is 14 residues long. CDR3 loop: CASSEDGGNQPQHF. In DNA form, the CDR3 reads TGTGCCAGCAGTGAAGACGGGGGAAATCAGCCCCAGCATTTT.

This rearrangement joins TRBV6-5 to TRBJ2-7; D call uncertain. V shed 0 bases and J shed 2 bases, with 8 bases lying between them. The CDR3 totals 14 residues. Per the germline V gene, CDR1 is MNHEY and CDR2 is SVGAGI. The CDR3 loop is CASSYSSLPYEQYF. CDR3 bases: TGTGCCAGCAGTTACTCGTCTTTACCCTACGAGCAGTACTTC.

V gene TRBV4-2 combines with J gene TRBJ2-7, with 8 bases aligning to TRBD2. V shed 1 base and J 5 bases; nucleotides not matched to a gene: 7. There are 15 residues in the CDR3. Per the germline V gene, CDR1 is LGHNA and CDR2 is YNFKEQ. This CDR3 reads CASSQGQREIHEQYF. Here the CDR3 DNA reads TGTGCCAGCAGCCAAGGTCAGCGGGAGATACACGAGCAGTACTTC.

This clonotype was counted a few times. J is TRBJ2-3 and V is TRBV12-3 or TRBV12-4; weak D call: TRBD1 (5 bases). The CDR3 runs to 15 residues. V lost 3 bases and J 2 bases, leaving 12 bases between the germline ends. In nucleotides, the CDR3 is TGTGCCAGCAGTTTTGGGGCCGGCATCACAGATACGCAGTATTTT. Translating gives CASSFGAGITDTQYF.

V gene TRBV19 combines with J gene TRBJ1-5; D remains ambiguous. This CDR3 contains 12 residues. Trimming cost V 3 bases and J 0 bases, with 0 bases left between them. Germline V lookup: CDR1 LNHDA, CDR2 SQIVND (reference sequence). The chain's CDR3 is CASSISNQPQHF. The CDR3 nucleotides read TGTGCCAGTAGTATTAGCAATCAGCCCCAGCATTTT.